This is a list of T cell receptor beta chains from one sample in a study of cytomegalovirus exposure and HLA in healthy donors. The method was immunoSEQ multiplex PCR; TCRdb's version includes in-frame clones alone and lacks a portion of them. In the table there are around 200,000 clones, 84% of which are singletons. What was sequenced was PBMCs. The receptors shown here come from a woman between 18 and 29 years old in good health and CMV-seropositive. CDR3s include the opening cysteine and the closing phenylalanine or tryptophan. The D gene is left open where the match is weak. Clone size appears in some rows only: once, few, many, or a class for an expanded clone.

TRBV27	TRBJ1-2	-	once	CASSLYRSYGYTF	TGTGCCAGCAGTTTATACCGGTCCTATGGCTACACCTTC
TRBV6-1	TRBJ1-2	TRBD1	-	CASMVGTGEAYGYTF	TGTGCCAGCATGGTGGGGACAGGGGAGGCCTATGGCTACACCTTC
TRBV5-6	TRBJ2-3	-	-	CASSWRGAQFHTDTQYF	TGTGCCAGCAGCTGGAGGGGCGCCCAATTCCACACAGATACGCAGTATTTT
TRBV5-4	TRBJ1-1	TRBD1	-	CASSPGQMNTEAFF	TGTGCCAGCAGCCCGGGACAGATGAACACTGAAGCTTTCTTT
TRBV13	TRBJ1-4	TRBD1	-	CASSKDRNEKLFF	TGTGCCAGCAGCAAGGACAGGAATGAAAAACTGTTTTTT
TRBV14	TRBJ2-3	TRBD1	-	CASSQTTGMSTDTQYF	TGTGCCAGCAGCCAAACGACAGGGATGAGCACAGATACGCAGTATTTT
TRBV4-3	TRBJ2-7	-	-	CASSQDPDRYSEQYF	TGCGCCAGCAGCCAAGATCCTGATCGCTACTCCGAGCAGTACTTC
TRBV19	TRBJ2-7	TRBD1	-	CAAGTTGGGYEQYF	TGTGCCGCCGGTACGACAGGGGGTGGCTACGAGCAGTACTTC
TRBV7-9	TRBJ2-6	-	-	CASSTRTGNVLTF	TGTGCCAGCAGCACACGAACAGGGAACGTCCTGACTTTC
TRBV19	TRBJ2-1	-	-	CASSIVRDTYNEQFF	TGTGCCAGTAGTATAGTCCGGGACACCTACAATGAGCAGTTCTTC
TRBV6-6	TRBJ1-5	-	few	CASRRTVLESPQHF	TGTGCCAGCAGAAGGACAGTCCTGGAATCGCCCCAGCATTTT
TRBV6-6	TRBJ1-6	TRBD1	-	CASSYRDRDSPLHF	TGTGCCAGCAGTTACCGGGACAGGGATTCACCCCTCCACTTT
TRBV15	TRBJ1-1	-	-	CATTGGTEAFF	TGTGCCACTACGGGGGGGACTGAAGCTTTCTTT
TRBV25-1	TRBJ2-3	-	few	CASSGGGSTDTQYF	TGTGCCAGCAGCGGCGGGGGCAGCACAGATACGCAGTATTTT
TRBV2	TRBJ2-5	TRBD2	-	CASSETGGNKETQYF	TGTGCCAGCAGTGAAACGGGGGGGAACAAAGAGACCCAGTACTTC
TRBV18	TRBJ1-6	-	-	CASSPPGDTRLFSPLHF	TGTGCCAGCTCACCACCGGGGGACACCCGATTGTTTTCACCCCTCCACTTT
TRBV2	TRBJ2-1	-	-	CASSGLDNEQFF	TGTGCCAGCAGTGGTTTAGACAATGAGCAGTTCTTC
TRBV25-1	TRBJ1-4	-	-	CASSEFGNEKLFF	TGTGCCAGCAGTGAATTCGGTAATGAAAAACTGTTTTTT
TRBV4-1	TRBJ2-2	TRBD1	-	CASSPQGAVTGELFF	TGCGCCAGCAGCCCACAGGGGGCGGTCACCGGGGAGCTGTTTTTT
TRBV5-1	TRBJ2-3	TRBD2	-	CASSLISGVATDTQYF	TGCGCCAGCAGCTTGATTAGCGGGGTGGCCACAGATACGCAGTATTTT
TRBV11-3	TRBJ2-2	TRBD2	-	CASSPTSGGHTGELFF	TGTGCCAGCAGCCCCACATCGGGGGGACACACCGGGGAGCTGTTTTTT
TRBV7-9	TRBJ1-6	-	-	CASTADINNSPLHF	TGTGCCAGCACCGCAGACATTAATAATTCACCCCTCCACTTT
TRBV16	TRBJ2-7	-	few	CASSHSKGEYF	TGTGCCAGCAGCCATTCCAAGGGGGAGTACTTC
TRBV7-3	TRBJ1-2	TRBD1	-	CASSLGTEYGYTF	TGTGCCAGCAGCTTAGGGACAGAGTATGGCTACACCTTC
TRBV7-2	TRBJ1-5	TRBD1	-	CASSLGDRVGQPQHF	TGTGCCAGCAGCTTAGGGGACAGGGTCGGGCAGCCCCAGCATTTT
TRBV9	TRBJ2-2	TRBD2	-	CASSVAGGGSGELFF	TGTGCCAGCAGCGTAGCGGGCGGGGGTTCGGGGGAGCTGTTTTTT
TRBV7-9	TRBJ2-5	TRBD1	-	CASSPGQGGKTQYF	TGTGCCAGCAGCCCCGGACAGGGAGGCAAGACCCAGTACTTC
TRBV6-5	TRBJ2-1	TRBD2	-	CASSVSSGGNNEQFF	TGTGCCAGCAGTGTAAGCAGCGGGGGGAACAATGAGCAGTTCTTC
TRBV7-2	TRBJ1-3	-	-	CASSLGASSGNTIYF	TGTGCCAGCAGCTTAGGGGCCAGCTCTGGAAACACCATATATTTT
TRBV5-1	TRBJ2-5	-	-	CASSGSGGETQYF	TGCGCCAGCAGCGGTAGCGGAGGGGAGACCCAGTACTTC
TRBV6-4	TRBJ1-2	-	-	CASSDSPGDHGYTF	TGTGCCAGCAGTGACTCCCCAGGGGATCATGGCTACACCTTC
TRBV6-5	TRBJ2-1	TRBD1	-	CASSSPGQGYNEQFF	TGTGCCAGCAGCTCCCCGGGACAGGGATACAATGAGCAGTTCTTC
TRBV6-5	TRBJ1-2	TRBD1	-	CASSYYDRGDYGYTF	TGTGCCAGCAGTTACTACGACAGGGGGGACTATGGCTACACCTTC
TRBV6-5	TRBJ2-2	-	-	CASAPAGSTGELFF	TGTGCCAGCGCCCCGGCAGGAAGCACCGGGGAGCTGTTTTTT
TRBV5-6	TRBJ2-1	-	-	CASSPGDRRLSYNEQFF	TGTGCCAGCAGCCCGGGTGACAGACGCCTCTCCTACAATGAGCAGTTCTTC
TRBV5-4	TRBJ2-5	-	-	CASSLGDLEETQYF	TGTGCCAGCAGCCTAGGGGATTTGGAAGAGACCCAGTACTTC
TRBV11-2	TRBJ2-1	-	-	CASSGGTATYYNEQFF	TGTGCCAGCAGCGGGGGGACGGCCACTTACTACAATGAGCAGTTCTTC
TRBV7-9	TRBJ1-2	-	-	CASSLALQGGGYTF	TGTGCCAGCAGCTTAGCTCTGCAGGGAGGTGGCTACACCTTC
TRBV19	TRBJ1-1	-	-	CASNKNTEAFF	TGTGCCAGTAACAAGAACACTGAAGCTTTCTTT
TRBV5-8	TRBJ1-6	-	once	CASSRGGQYYNSPLHF	TGTGCCAGCAGCCGAGGTGGACAGTACTATAATTCACCCCTCCACTTT
TRBV2	TRBJ2-5	TRBD2	-	CASSIPIGTSGGFQETQYF	TGTGCCAGCAGCATACCGATAGGGACTAGCGGGGGGTTCCAAGAGACCCAGTACTTC
TRBV29-1	TRBJ2-7	-	-	CSVAAAATYEQYF	TGCAGCGTTGCTGCAGCGGCGACCTACGAGCAGTACTTC
TRBV29-1	TRBJ2-1	-	-	CSVAPLGLASYNEQFF	TGCAGCGTTGCCCCCCTCGGGCTAGCATCCTACAATGAGCAGTTCTTC
TRBV5-6	TRBJ1-5	-	-	CASSGTTDNQPQHF	TGTGCCAGCAGCGGAACGACAGATAATCAGCCCCAGCATTTT
TRBV11-3	TRBJ2-3	-	-	CASSLGGSTDTQYF	TGTGCCAGCAGCCTGGGCGGGAGCACAGATACGCAGTATTTT
TRBV9	TRBJ2-7	TRBD1	-	CASTTGTDYEQYF	TGTGCCAGCACCACCGGGACAGACTACGAGCAGTACTTC
TRBV4-1	TRBJ1-3	-	-	CASSQRVRRSSSGNTIYF	TGCGCCAGCAGCCAACGGGTCCGGCGGTCGAGCTCTGGAAACACCATATATTTT
TRBV19	TRBJ2-3	-	-	CASRSLWRGTDTQYF	TGTGCCAGTAGAAGTCTCTGGAGGGGCACAGATACGCAGTATTTT
TRBV10-3	TRBJ2-1	TRBD1	-	CALGQGSEQFF	TGTGCCCTGGGACAGGGTTCGGAGCAGTTCTTC
TRBV5-1	TRBJ2-5	-	-	CASSGSGKLLQETQYF	TGCGCCAGCAGCGGTAGCGGAAAGCTCCTCCAAGAGACCCAGTACTTC
TRBV29-1	TRBJ2-3	TRBD2	few	CSVSGGGITDTQYF	TGCAGCGTCTCCGGGGGGGGAATCACAGATACGCAGTATTTT
TRBV4-3	TRBJ2-7	-	-	CASSQADLGEQYF	TGCGCCAGCAGCCAAGCGGATCTCGGGGAGCAGTACTTC
TRBV7-3	TRBJ2-1	TRBD2	-	CASSSKRTSGVVGEQFF	TGTGCCAGCAGCTCTAAAAGGACTAGCGGGGTCGTCGGGGAGCAGTTCTTC
TRBV7-8	TRBJ1-5	TRBD1	-	CASSLEHGTDNQPQHF	TGTGCCAGCAGCTTAGAACACGGGACAGACAATCAGCCCCAGCATTTT
TRBV14	TRBJ2-3	TRBD1	-	CASSRDRNTDTQYF	TGTGCCAGCAGCCGGGACAGGAACACAGATACGCAGTATTTT
TRBV4-1	TRBJ2-3	TRBD2	once	CASSQEGPLAGVTDTQYF	TGCGCCAGCAGCCAAGAAGGCCCGCTAGCGGGGGTCACAGATACGCAGTATTTT
TRBV6-5	TRBJ2-7	-	-	CASSYSGGRYEQYF	TGTGCCAGCAGTTACTCCGGGGGTCGTTACGAGCAGTACTTC
TRBV7-6	TRBJ1-1	-	-	CASSAYRDSITEAFF	TGTGCCAGCAGCGCCTACAGGGATTCGATTACTGAAGCTTTCTTT